The sequence of this T cell receptor (beta chain) was determined in a study of a mutant IDH1 vaccine in newly diagnosed glioma (dated by TCRdb to the early 2020s). At the level of the whole study: Patients were given eight vaccinations, in weeks 1, 3, 5, 7, 11, 15, 19 and 23, which matched visits V03 through V10. Vaccination was initiated 4-6 weeks after radiotherapy alone, or concurrently with temozolomide cycles in the chemotherapy-containing groups. Of the roughly 30 treated patients, roughly 60% were male and approximately 38% were female, and the mean age was about 40 years. Prior to enrollment, standard therapy consisting of radiotherapy alone, temozolomide alone, or radiochemotherapy with temozolomide had been administered to patients, with the combination being received by most patients. Peripheral blood was collected at six visits: V03 (baseline), V05, V07, V10, V12 and V13. Longitudinal TCRB deep sequencing was done for roughly 23 treated patients, wherever samples were available for exploratory analyses.

The library came from the immunoSEQ multiplex PCR assay. Following the manufacturer's protocol, the hsTCRB Kit was used to amplify rearranged TCR beta chain sequences. An Illumina MiSeq was used to sequence the TCRB libraries. As for how the authors treated the data: The proprietary platform of the kit vendor was used for demultiplexing, trimming and gene mapping. TCRdb provides this immuneACCESS table in a form limited to in-frame rearrangements. Some clones are lacking; in checked studies, under half of them reflect an unresolved V gene, and why the rest are absent is not known. V, J and clone size were drawn from that table, and D and trimming were deduced from the DNA. This sample is represented by under 70,000 clones; 75% to 90% of them were singletons. The ten biggest clones cover approximately 12% of the sample. V has 2 bases trimmed and J has 2 bases trimmed; junction bases matching no gene number 8. CDR1 SGHTA and CDR2 FQGNSA are derived from the germline V gene. The CDR3 starts with the cysteine, ends with the phenylalanine, and has 17 residues. Solely the CDR3 DNA is kept, with 51 bases framed from the first base.

Explained via the paper, the time point label denotes: week 23, last vaccination. Each vaccine dose was 300 ug of a 20-mer mutant IDH1 peptide in Montanide, given subcutaneously with topical imiquimod. Newly diagnosed WHO grade 3 or 4 IDH1-mutant astrocytomas showing loss of nuclear ATRX were present in the donors. The samples were drawn from NOA16, a multicentre, single-arm, open-label phase I trial in Germany that tested a mutant IDH1 peptide vaccine in humans for the first time. The DNeasy Blood and Tissue Kit was used to extract genomic DNA from EDTA blood for TCRB sequencing. Details on this clone: Its antigen is not yet known. The input lacks base qualities; no much larger clone sits a single base away.

What the research found in general, with its limitations: Availability determined which PBMC samples were chosen for TCRB deep sequencing. It was noted by the authors that analyses of patient blood samples could not be reproduced owing to sample limitations. Pseudoprogression appeared unrelated to alterations in the top peripheral T cell clonotypes detected by TCRB sequencing. Immune responses induced by the vaccine were seen in about 93% of patients across multiple MHC alleles.

The sequencing used PBMCs, collected from a glioma patient whose treatment included an IDH1 peptide vaccine. The chain is made from TRBV7-2 and TRBJ2-2; 7 nucleotides in the junction match TRBD1. The TCR originated in a man younger than 35 with glioma. For the CDR3, the sequence is CASSLSNRGPNTGELFF. The base sequence is TGTGCCAGCAGCTTAAGCAACAGGGGCCCAAACACCGGGGAGCTGTTTTTT.